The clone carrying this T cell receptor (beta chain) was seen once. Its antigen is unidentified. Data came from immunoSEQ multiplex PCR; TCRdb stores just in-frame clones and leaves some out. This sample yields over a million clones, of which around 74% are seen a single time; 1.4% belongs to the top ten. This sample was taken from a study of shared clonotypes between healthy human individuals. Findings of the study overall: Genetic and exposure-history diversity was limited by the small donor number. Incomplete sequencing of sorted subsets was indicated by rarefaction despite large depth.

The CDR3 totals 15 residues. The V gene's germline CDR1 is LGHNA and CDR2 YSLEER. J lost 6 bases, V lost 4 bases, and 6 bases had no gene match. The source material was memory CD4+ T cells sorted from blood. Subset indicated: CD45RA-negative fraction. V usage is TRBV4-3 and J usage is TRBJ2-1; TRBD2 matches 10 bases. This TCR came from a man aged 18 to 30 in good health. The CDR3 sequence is CASSRSSGSVNEQFF. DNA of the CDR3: TGCGCCAGCAGCCGATCTAGCGGGAGTGTCAATGAGCAGTTCTTC.